This section outlines one TCR beta chain sequence together with its context. Its antigen is as yet unknown. In TCRdb, the RT-PCR reads were re-called with MiXCR into one record per CDR3 protein. The repertoire consists of 250,000 to 350,000 distinct CDR3 sequences, with around 22% occurring once and the leading ten covering 10%. This entry is derived from a study of response to subunit inactivated influenza vaccine. Study-level results: The authors proposed limited new T cell recruitment per seasonal influenza vaccination.

Germline CDR1 and CDR2: SGHRS and YFSETQ. Trimming pared 4 bases from V and 6 bases from J, leaving 15 bases between. The CDR3 is 14 residues long. The chain recombines TRBV5-1 with TRBJ2-3, with a tentative D call TRBD2 (5 bases). The source is a man aged 45 to 70 who received an inactivated influenza vaccine. The specimen was PBMCs from blood, collected about 20 months after vaccination. Here the CDR3 reads CASSAGLTMDTQYF. The CDR3 region has the DNA TGCGCCAGCAGCGCCGGACTTACAATGGATACGCAGTATTTT.